The 17 T cell receptor beta chains below all came from one sample that was sequenced in a study of blood T cell repertoires in COVID-19. The table came from immunoSEQ multiplex PCR; TCRdb's copy has only in-frame clones and leaves some out. The table shows fewer than 300,000 clones, with 80% to 95% occurring only once. Material for sequencing was PBMCs or T cells enriched from blood (not recorded which). These receptors originate from a young woman who had recovered from COVID-19.

The chain couples TRBV6-5 to TRBJ2-1; D perhaps matches TRBD1 (5 bases). The CDR3 is made up of 13 amino acids. V gave up 2 bases and J gave up 8 bases, with 10 bases separating them. CDR1 and CDR2 (germline): MNHEY, SVGAGI. For the CDR3, the DNA is TGTGCCAGCAGTTACCCAGGGAAGGATGAGCAGTTCTTC. Translated, it gives CASSYPGKDEQFF.

This clone was detected a few times. The chain joins TRBV4-2 to TRBJ2-3; maybe TRBD1 (7 bases). This CDR3 spans 15 amino acids. V was trimmed by 1 base and J by 3 bases, leaving 11 bases between them. Germline lookup yields CDR1 LGHNA and CDR2 YNFKEQ. CDR3 DNA: TGTGCCAGCAGCCAAGTGGCAGGGGGGACAGATACGCAGTATTTT. This translates into CASSQVAGGTDTQYF.

The chain combines TRBV19 with TRBJ1-1; D is perhaps TRBD1 (5 bases). V shed 4 bases and J shed 6 bases, with 27 bases lying between them. CDR3 size: 18 residues. Germline assignment: CDR1 LNHDA and CDR2 SQIVND (reference sequence). The CDR3 DNA is TGTGCCAGTAGTAAAAGTGAAGGGAGGGAAGGGACCGGCCCTGAAGCTTTCTTT. Translating it yields CASSKSEGREGTGPEAFF.

The chain has TRBV9 and TRBJ1-6; TRBD1 matches at 8 bases. This CDR3 region has 14 residues. The V segment lost 2 bases and the J segment 7 bases; nucleotides outside the gene matches: 2. Germline V gene data show CDR1 as SGDLS and CDR2 as YYNGEE. The CDR3 bases are TGTGCCAGCAGCGTCCGGGACAGGAATTCACCCCTCCACTTT. This gives the protein CASSVRDRNSPLHF.

This chain links TRBV5-4 with TRBJ2-7; 7 bases are shared with TRBD1. With V trimmed by 5 bases and J by 4 bases, 6 bases remained unmatched. The germline CDR1 and CDR2 sequences are SGHNT and YYREEE (reference sequence). The CDR3 totals 13 residues. As DNA, the CDR3 is TGTGCCAGCAGAAGTGGGACAGCTTACGAGCAGTACTTC. Protein product: CASRSGTAYEQYF.

Here the CDR3 DNA reads TGTGCCAGTAGTTGGGGACAGGGCAACTATGGCTACACCTTC. Amino acid sequence: CASSWGQGNYGYTF. This chain connects TRBV19 to TRBJ1-2; 9 nucleotides line up with TRBD1. The germline V gene encodes CDR1 LNHDA and CDR2 SQIVND (reference sequence). The CDR3 length is 14 residues. The V and J ends lost 5 bases and 2 bases, in that order; junction bases with no gene match: 3.

The V and J genes are TRBV19 and TRBJ1-2, with D perhaps matching TRBD1 (5 bases). CDR3 size: 15 residues. V was pared by 1 base and J by 3 bases, with 12 bases between. Germline V CDR1 and CDR2: LNHDA, SQIVND (reference sequence). CDR3 protein: CASSIVIQGDYGYTF. The DNA of the CDR3 is TGTGCCAGTAGTATAGTAATCCAGGGCGACTATGGCTACACCTTC.

Note on this clone: The conserved phenylalanine or tryptophan is not found at the CDR3 terminus, so this likely reflects a read error. The DNA is omitted, as the CDR3 cannot be located on it reliably, and the CDR3 follows TCRdb's listing. The chain recombines TRBV21-1 with TRBJ1-1; the table's D call TRBD1 went unverified against the DNA. TRBV21-1 is a listed pseudogene. 11 amino acids form the CDR3, both terminal residues included. The CDR3 reads CASSTRHRAFH.

This chain joins TRBV19 and TRBJ2-3; 13 bases map to TRBD2. The germline gives CDR1 LNHDA, CDR2 SQIVND (reference sequence). The V segment lost 4 bases and the J segment 7 bases; nucleotides outside the gene matches: 14. This CDR3 region has 18 residues. In nucleotides, the CDR3 is TGTGCCAGTAGTAAAGGGACTAGCGGGACGGGCCAGGGACATACGCAGTATTTT. Translating it yields CASSKGTSGTGQGHTQYF.

CDR3 bases: TGTGCCACCCGTGCGTGGGAATCGGGAGGGACCTACGAGCAGTACTTC. Translating gives CATRAWESGGTYEQYF. The V and J genes are TRBV6-6 and TRBJ2-7; the match to TRBD2 covers 8 bases. CDR3 size: 16 residues. V was clipped by 10 bases and J by 2 bases; unmatched bases: 16. Looked up from germline, CDR1 is MNHNY and CDR2 is SVGAGI (reference sequence).

The chain combines TRBV9 with TRBJ2-1, with 13 positions matching TRBD2. There are 15 residues in the CDR3. Looked up from germline, CDR1 is SGDLS and CDR2 is YYNGEE. The J segment lost 7 bases and the V segment lost 4 bases, leaving 5 bases of the junction unmatched. CDR3 loop: CASSPRTSGRNEQFF. The CDR3 nucleotides read TGTGCCAGCAGCCCAAGGACTAGCGGGAGAAATGAGCAGTTCTTC. The full variable domain, in which reference TRBV9 and TRBJ2-1 provide the parts outside the CDR3, is DSGVTQTPKHLITATGQRVTLRCSPRSGDLSVYWYQQSLDQGLQFLIQYYNGEERAKGNILERFSAQQFPDLHSELNLSSLELGDSALYFCASSPRTSGRNEQFFGPGTRLTVL.

This chain uses TRBV21-1 with TRBJ1-5; TRBD1 was called by the table and not checked on the DNA. TRBV21-1 is recorded as a pseudogene. The CDR3 length is 16 residues. The CDR3 DNA sequence: TGTGCCAGCAGCACGGAGCACAGGGGATGGGGGCAGCCCCAGCATTTT. Amino acids: CASSTEHRGWGQPQHF.

This sequence joins TRBV7-9 and TRBJ2-4, with D perhaps TRBD1 (5 bases). Between the trimmed V and J ends, which lost 1 base and 8 bases, there was a span of 15 bases. The length of the CDR3 is 15 residues. CDR1 is SEHNR, CDR2 FQNEAQ, per germline (reference sequence). CDR3 region: CASSLERQGMDIQYF. The DNA of the CDR3 is TGTGCCAGCAGCTTAGAACGGCAGGGTATGGACATTCAGTACTTC.

The chain is built from TRBV28 and TRBJ2-5; D is ambiguous. The V gene lost 4 bases and the J gene lost 3 bases, with 18 bases spanning the gap. The CDR3 runs 16 residues. The germline gives CDR1 MDHEN, CDR2 SYDVKM. Here the CDR3 DNA reads TGTGCCAGCAGTTCTTCTGCGGCAGCCGAGGAAGAGACCCAGTACTTC. Translated, it gives CASSSSAAAEEETQYF.

The rearrangement links TRBV20-1 to TRBJ1-1; maybe TRBD1 (6 bases). Germline CDR1 DFQATT, CDR2 SNEGSKA (reference sequence). The length of the CDR3 is 15 residues. V lost 3 bases, J lost 1 base, and 15 bases lay in between. The CDR3 reads CSASNQGSANTEAFF. CDR3 DNA: TGCAGTGCTAGTAACCAGGGGTCCGCGAACACTGAAGCTTTCTTT.

The V call is TRBV30, the J call TRBJ1-1, with TRBD1 as a possible D gene (6 bases). CDR3 size: 12 residues. Germline assignment: CDR1 GTSNPN and CDR2 SVGIG (reference sequence). Trimming stripped 4 bases from V and 10 bases from J, with 16 bases between. CDR3 nucleotide sequence: TGTGCCTGGACCTCCGTAATAGGGGGAGCTTTCTTT. The encoded protein is CAWTSVIGGAFF.

The gene calls are TRBV21-1 and TRBJ1-5. TRBV21-1 is tagged as a pseudogene. The CDR3 consists of 15 residues. The CDR3 sequence: CASSNFRGQYQPQHF. In DNA, the CDR3 is TGTGCCAGCAGCAATTTCCGCGGGCAGTATCAGCCCCAGCATTTT.